This is a list of T cell receptor beta chains from one sample in a study of cytomegalovirus exposure and HLA in healthy donors. Repertoires were generated with immunoSEQ multiplex PCR, while TCRdb's copy carries only in-frame clones and drops some. Of some 130,000 clones in the sample, almost 85% were seen once. The sequencing sample was made of PBMCs. These receptors all come from a man between 25 and 39 years old in good health and CMV-seropositive. The CDR3 runs from the conserved cysteine through the conserved F or W. D genes are given only for firm matches. A row's size may be missing; if present it is once, few, many or a size class.

d_gene	v_gene	j_gene	abundance	CDR3aa	CDR3nt
-	TRBV10-1	TRBJ1-5	few	CASSVWEGISNQPQHF	TGCGCCAGCAGTGTGTGGGAGGGTATTAGCAATCAGCCCCAGCATTTT
-	TRBV11-3	TRBJ2-7	-	CASSLDGDDYEQYF	TGTGCCAGCAGCTTAGATGGAGACGACTACGAGCAGTACTTC
TRBD1	TRBV7-2	TRBJ1-4	once	CASSLFLGTGGPEKLFF	TGTGCCAGCAGCTTATTTTTAGGGACAGGGGGACCTGAAAAACTGTTTTTT
TRBD1	TRBV2	TRBJ1-2	few	CASIQTGAVGYTF	TGTGCCAGCATCCAGACAGGGGCAGTAGGCTACACCTTC
-	TRBV7-2	TRBJ1-1	-	CASSFLGQGYTEAFF	TGTGCCAGCAGCTTCCTGGGGCAGGGCTACACTGAAGCTTTCTTT
-	TRBV27	TRBJ2-1	-	CASSELLTREQFF	TGTGCCAGCAGTGAACTATTGACTCGGGAGCAGTTCTTC
TRBD2	TRBV19	TRBJ2-5	-	CASSIGGGIQETQYF	TGTGCCAGTAGTATCGGGGGGGGGATACAAGAGACCCAGTACTTC
-	TRBV15	TRBJ1-2	-	CATSRDSGVGYGYTF	TGTGCCACCAGCAGAGATTCAGGGGTCGGCTATGGCTACACCTTC
-	TRBV2	TRBJ2-2	-	CASNSGSANTGELFF	TGTGCCAGCAACTCAGGGTCTGCGAACACCGGGGAGCTGTTTTTT
TRBD1	TRBV6-5	TRBJ1-2	-	CASSSGQGTSNYGYTF	TGTGCCAGCAGTTCCGGACAGGGGACATCTAACTATGGCTACACCTTC
-	TRBV5-1	TRBJ1-1	-	CASSFGLRVNTEAFF	TGCGCCAGCAGCTTTGGCCTCCGGGTGAACACTGAAGCTTTCTTT
TRBD1	TRBV7-2	TRBJ1-5	-	CASSQLIQGADSNQPQHF	TGTGCCAGCAGCCAGCTGATACAGGGGGCGGATAGCAATCAGCCCCAGCATTTT
-	TRBV9	TRBJ2-3	-	CASSVDLYAGTDTQYF	TGTGCCAGCAGCGTAGATTTGTATGCGGGCACAGATACGCAGTATTTT
-	TRBV21-1	TRBJ2-3	-	CASRRRCPSTDTQYF	TGTGCCAGCAGAAGGAGGTGCCCTAGCACAGATACGCAGTATTTT
-	TRBV4-3	TRBJ1-2	few	CASSQDYDYGYTF	TGCGCCAGCAGCCAAGATTATGACTATGGCTACACCTTC
-	TRBV4-1	TRBJ2-1	-	CASSQEEAKAWNEQFF	TGCGCCAGCAGCCAAGAGGAGGCGAAGGCGTGGAATGAGCAGTTCTTC
-	TRBV10-3	TRBJ1-1	-	CAISESDTNTEAFF	TGTGCCATCAGTGAGTCAGACACGAACACTGAAGCTTTCTTT
TRBD1	TRBV27	TRBJ1-2	-	CASSLSGQQSNYGYTF	TGTGCCAGCAGTTTATCGGGACAGCAAAGTAACTATGGCTACACCTTC
-	TRBV15	TRBJ1-2	-	CATSRAGNYGYTF	TGTGCCACCAGCAGAGCGGGGAACTATGGCTACACCTTC
-	TRBV7-8	TRBJ2-2	-	CASSPRQPANTGELFF	TGTGCCAGCAGCCCCCGACAGCCCGCGAACACCGGGGAGCTGTTTTTT
TRBD2	TRBV2	TRBJ2-3	-	CASSTGLAGTDTQYF	TGTGCCAGCAGTACGGGACTAGCGGGAACGGATACGCAGTATTTT
-	TRBV5-6	TRBJ1-2	-	CASSSGRVDYGYTF	TGTGCCAGCAGCTCAGGCAGGGTGGACTATGGCTACACCTTC
TRBD1	TRBV12-5	TRBJ2-7	few	CASGVQGSSNLYEQYF	TGTGCTAGTGGTGTACAGGGGTCTTCGAATTTATACGAGCAGTACTTC
TRBD1	TRBV7-8	TRBJ1-5	-	CASSSSGQGGFYSNQPQHF	TGTGCCAGCAGCTCGTCGGGACAGGGGGGTTTTTATAGCAATCAGCCCCAGCATTTT
-	TRBV6-6	TRBJ1-2	-	CASSYSRGANYGYTF	TGTGCCAGCAGTTACTCCCGCGGTGCCAACTATGGCTACACCTTC
-	TRBV5-1	TRBJ1-6	-	CASSLASGASYNSPLHF	TGCGCCAGCAGCTTGGCCTCAGGGGCCTCCTATAATTCACCCCTCCACTTT
TRBD2	TRBV9	TRBJ2-7	-	CASSTNPRGDEQYF	TGTGCCAGCAGCACCAATCCGCGGGGGGACGAGCAGTACTTC
TRBD1	TRBV28	TRBJ2-5	-	CASSAPRQGGETQYF	TGTGCCAGCAGCGCCCCCAGACAGGGGGGAGAGACCCAGTACTTC
TRBD2	TRBV28	TRBJ2-7	once	CASSSPGGRPYEQYF	TGTGCCAGCAGTTCCCCTGGCGGGAGGCCCTACGAGCAGTACTTC
-	TRBV5-1	TRBJ2-1	-	CASSLEWSSYNEQFF	TGCGCCAGCAGCTTGGAGTGGAGCTCCTACAATGAGCAGTTCTTC
TRBD1	TRBV7-6	TRBJ1-1	few	CASSSGTGREAFF	TGTGCCAGCAGCTCCGGGACAGGGCGGGAAGCTTTCTTT
-	TRBV12-5	TRBJ1-6	-	CASGQTGVYNSPLHF	TGTGCTAGTGGTCAAACAGGAGTCTATAATTCACCCCTCCACTTT
-	TRBV2	TRBJ1-4	-	CASSVRVNEKLFF	TGTGCCAGCAGTGTGAGAGTTAATGAAAAACTGTTTTTT
-	TRBV20-1	TRBJ2-1	-	CSAPQNNEQFF	TGCAGTGCCCCCCAGAACAATGAGCAGTTCTTC
-	TRBV4-1	TRBJ1-1	-	CASSTPIQSPDEAFF	TGCGCCAGCAGCACACCTATACAGAGTCCGGATGAAGCTTTCTTT
-	TRBV9	TRBJ2-3	-	CASGGSRDTQYF	TGTGCCAGCGGAGGGAGCCGGGATACGCAGTATTTT